What follows are 11 T cell receptor beta chains derived from one specimen sequenced in a study of shared clonotypes between healthy human individuals (dated by TCRdb to 2019 to 2021). Library construction relied on the immunoSEQ multiplex PCR assay. As stored in TCRdb, this immuneACCESS dataset retains in-frame rearrangements with V and J assigned. A fraction of the clones does not appear; measured against another copy, unresolved V genes explain less than half of the discrepancy, and the remainder lacks a known reason. The sample yields roughly 2.6 million clones; just over 90% were counted once. The ten largest clones represent around 0.14% of the sample. The specimen sequenced was naive CD4+ T cells sorted from blood. Explained via the paper, the cell subset or site label denotes: CD45RA+ positively selected. The receptors were gathered from a man aged 18 to 29 in good health.

The V call is TRBV27, the J call TRBJ1-5; 7 nucleotides agree with TRBD1. The length of the CDR3 is 20 residues. V was clipped by 7 bases and J by 1 base; unmatched bases: 22. The germline CDR1 and CDR2 sequences are MNHEY and SMNVEV (reference sequence). CDR3 loop: CASMSRGSLRRMQSNQPQHF. CDR3 DNA sequence: TGTGCCAGCATGTCCAGGGGGTCCCTGCGAAGAATGCAAAGCAATCAGCCCCAGCATTTT.

The J gene is TRBJ1-4, the V gene TRBV30; perhaps TRBD1 as D (6 bases). The germline V gene has CDR1 GTSNPN and CDR2 SVGIG (reference sequence). CDR3 length: 16 amino acids. V gave up 4 bases and J gave up 0 bases, with 15 bases separating them. Written as DNA, the CDR3 is TGTGCCTGGACCAAAGGACAGCACCCAACTAATGAAAAACTGTTTTTT. Protein: CAWTKGQHPTNEKLFF.

The chain couples TRBV5-4 to TRBJ2-2; D remains unclear. This CDR3 is 15 amino acids long. Trimming shortened V by 3 bases and J by 5 bases, and 14 bases separated the two germline ends. Germline V gene data show CDR1 as SGHNT and CDR2 as YYREEE (reference sequence). CDR3 DNA: TGTGCCAGCAGCTCAACCGGGCCATTGACCGGGGAGCTGTTTTTT. Encoded protein: CASSSTGPLTGELFF.

The chain combines TRBV10-2 with TRBJ1-6, with D unclear. Germline V gene data show CDR1 as WSHSY and CDR2 as SAAADI. The ends were cut back, 2 bases at V and 0 bases at J, with 11 bases in the middle. This CDR3 is built from 17 residues. The CDR3 loop is CASSEEAVSSYNSPLHF. The CDR3 DNA follows: TGCGCCAGCAGTGAGGAGGCTGTCAGCTCCTATAATTCACCCCTCCACTTT.

The genes are TRBV9 and TRBJ2-3, with D perhaps matching TRBD1 or TRBD2 (5 bases each). This CDR3 comprises 14 residues. Trimming cost V 3 bases and J 4 bases, with 12 bases left between them. CDR1 and CDR2 (germline): SGDLS, YYNGEE. The CDR3 region is CASSAGTLPDTQYF. CDR3 coding DNA: TGTGCCAGCAGCGCCGGGACCCTCCCAGATACGCAGTATTTT.

The V call is TRBV7-8, the J call TRBJ2-5, with D perhaps matching TRBD1 or TRBD2 (7 bases each). Germline CDR1 and CDR2: SGHVS and FQNEAQ. V shed 5 bases and J shed 9 bases, with 16 bases lying between them. This CDR3 spans 13 amino acids. In DNA, the CDR3 is TGTGCCAGCAGCGGTGGGACTACAGGGGCCCAGTACTTC. As protein: CASSGGTTGAQYF. Drawing the rest from reference TRBV7-8 and TRBJ2-5, the complete variable domain is GAGVSQSPRYKVAKRGQDVALRCDPISGHVSLFWYQQALGQGPEFLTYFQNEAQLDKSGLPSDRFFAERPEGSVSTLKIQRTQQEDSAVYLCASSGGTTGAQYFGPGTRLLVL.

The V gene is TRBV19, the J gene TRBJ1-2; D not resolved. This CDR3 is built from 16 residues. Between the trimmed V and J ends, which lost 1 base and 1 base, there was a span of 13 bases. Germline-derived CDR1 and CDR2 are LNHDA and SQIVND (reference sequence). Written as DNA, the CDR3 is TGTGCCAGTAGTATAGGCAGGCCCGATTTTAACTATGGCTACACCTTC. It specifies CASSIGRPDFNYGYTF.

This clone was found once. This chain uses TRBV19 with TRBJ2-5; the D gene could be TRBD1 or TRBD2 (5 bases each). The J call may be mistaken, given a closer DNA end match to TRBJ2-7. There are 15 residues in the CDR3. CDR1 and CDR2 from the germline V gene are LNHDA and SQIVND (reference sequence). CDR3 DNA: TGTGCCAGTAGTATAGGAGGGGTTGCGGACTACGAGCAGTACTTC. This gives the protein CASSIGGVADYEQYF.

This chain uses TRBV28 with TRBJ2-2, with TRBD1 matching over 11 bases. The CDR3 is 15 residues long. The ends lost 4 bases at V and 7 bases at J; junction bases unmatched: 5. Germline V lookup: CDR1 MDHEN, CDR2 SYDVKM. CDR3 nucleotides: TGTGCCAGCAGTTCCCCGGGACAGGGGGTCGGGGAGCTGTTTTTT. It is translated as CASSSPGQGVGELFF. The entire variable domain, with the rest obtained from reference TRBV28 and TRBJ2-2, is as follows: DVKVTQSSRYLVKRTGEKVFLECVQDMDHENMFWYRQDPGLGLRLIYFSYDVKMKEKGDIPEGYSVSREKKERFSLILESASTNQTSMYLCASSSPGQGVGELFFGEGSRLTVL.

V is TRBV4-1 and J is TRBJ2-3; D gene uncertain. V dropped 0 bases and J dropped 1 base, with 14 bases sitting between them. Per germline, CDR1 MGHRA and CDR2 YSYEKL. This CDR3 contains 17 residues. Here the CDR3 reads CASSQERTASGTDTQYF. The CDR3, as DNA: TGCGCCAGCAGCCAAGAGAGGACCGCGTCGGGCACAGATACGCAGTATTTT.

The chain couples TRBV19 to TRBJ1-3; 10 bases map to TRBD1. CDR3 length: 16 residues. Germline CDR1 LNHDA, CDR2 SQIVND (reference sequence). V lost 9 bases, J lost 4 bases, and 12 bases stayed unmatched. As DNA, the CDR3 is TGTGCCAGCCGGGACAGGGGAACGGTTTCAGGAAACACCATATATTTT. Amino acids: CASRDRGTVSGNTIYF.